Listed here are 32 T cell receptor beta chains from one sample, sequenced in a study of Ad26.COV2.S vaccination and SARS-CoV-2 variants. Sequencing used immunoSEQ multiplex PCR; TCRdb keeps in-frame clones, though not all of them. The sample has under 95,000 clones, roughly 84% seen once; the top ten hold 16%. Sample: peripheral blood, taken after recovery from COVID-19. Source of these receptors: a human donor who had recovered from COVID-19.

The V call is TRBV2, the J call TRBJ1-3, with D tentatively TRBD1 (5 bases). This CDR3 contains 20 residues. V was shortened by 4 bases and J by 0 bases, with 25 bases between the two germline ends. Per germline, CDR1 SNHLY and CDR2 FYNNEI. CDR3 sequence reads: CASSVAGYGAETNSGNTIYF. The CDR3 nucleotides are TGTGCCAGCAGTGTTGCAGGATACGGGGCTGAAACAAACTCTGGAAACACCATATATTTT.

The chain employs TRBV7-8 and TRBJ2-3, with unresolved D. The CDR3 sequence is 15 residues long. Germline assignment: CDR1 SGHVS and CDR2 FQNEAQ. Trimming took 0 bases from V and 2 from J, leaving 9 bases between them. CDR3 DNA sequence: TGTGCCAGCAGCTTAGCCGGTTCCCACACAGATACGCAGTATTTT. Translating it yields CASSLAGSHTDTQYF. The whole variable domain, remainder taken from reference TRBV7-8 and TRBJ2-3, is GAGVSQSPRYKVAKRGQDVALRCDPISGHVSLFWYQQALGQGPEFLTYFQNEAQLDKSGLPSDRFFAERPEGSVSTLKIQRTQQEDSAVYLCASSLAGSHTDTQYFGPGTRLTVL.

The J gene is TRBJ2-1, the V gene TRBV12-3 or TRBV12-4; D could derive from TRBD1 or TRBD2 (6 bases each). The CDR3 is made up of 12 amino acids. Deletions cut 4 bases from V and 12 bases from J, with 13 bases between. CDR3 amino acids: CASSYGGRGQFF. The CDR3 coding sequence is TGTGCCAGCAGTTATGGGGGGCGGGGGCAGTTCTTC.

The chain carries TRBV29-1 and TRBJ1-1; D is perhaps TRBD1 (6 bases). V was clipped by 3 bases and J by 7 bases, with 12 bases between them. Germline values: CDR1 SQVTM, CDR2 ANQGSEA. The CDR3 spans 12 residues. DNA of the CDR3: TGCAGCGTTGAGGGAAGGGGGGATGAAGCTTTCTTT. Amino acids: CSVEGRGDEAFF. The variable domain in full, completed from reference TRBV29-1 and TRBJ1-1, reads SAVISQKPSRDICQRGTSLTIQCQVDSQVTMMFWYRQQPGQSLTLIATANQGSEATYESGFVIDKFPISRPNLTFSTLTVSNMSPEDSSIYLCSVEGRGDEAFFGQGTRLTVV.

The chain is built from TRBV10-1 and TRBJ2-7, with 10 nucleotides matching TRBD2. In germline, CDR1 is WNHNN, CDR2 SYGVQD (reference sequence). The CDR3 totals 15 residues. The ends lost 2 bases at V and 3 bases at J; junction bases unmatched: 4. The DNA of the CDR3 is TGCGCCAGCAGTGAGGGACTAGCGGAGGTCTACGAGCAGTACTTC. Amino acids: CASSEGLAEVYEQYF.

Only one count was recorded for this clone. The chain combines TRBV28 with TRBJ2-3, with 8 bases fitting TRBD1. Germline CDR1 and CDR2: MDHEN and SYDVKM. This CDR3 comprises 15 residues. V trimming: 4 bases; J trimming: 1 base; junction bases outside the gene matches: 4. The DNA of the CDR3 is TGTGCCAGCAGTTCACAGGGGGAGGGCACAGATACGCAGTATTTT. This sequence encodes CASSSQGEGTDTQYF. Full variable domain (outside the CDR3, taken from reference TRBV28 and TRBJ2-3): DVKVTQSSRYLVKRTGEKVFLECVQDMDHENMFWYRQDPGLGLRLIYFSYDVKMKEKGDIPEGYSVSREKKERFSLILESASTNQTSMYLCASSSQGEGTDTQYFGPGTRLTVL.

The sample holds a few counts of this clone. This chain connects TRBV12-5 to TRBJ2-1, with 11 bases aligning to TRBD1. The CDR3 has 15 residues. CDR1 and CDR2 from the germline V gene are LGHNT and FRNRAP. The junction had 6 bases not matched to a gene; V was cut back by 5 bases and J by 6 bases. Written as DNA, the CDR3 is TGTGCTAGTGGTAGGGGGACAGGGGGATTCAATGAGCAGTTCTTC. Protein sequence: CASGRGTGGFNEQFF.

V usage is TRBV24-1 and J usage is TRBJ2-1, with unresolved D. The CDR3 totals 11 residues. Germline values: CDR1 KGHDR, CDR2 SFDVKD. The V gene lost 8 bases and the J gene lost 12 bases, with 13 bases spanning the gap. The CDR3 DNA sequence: TGTGCCACCATGGAATCTAACATGCAGTTCTTC. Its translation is CATMESNMQFF.

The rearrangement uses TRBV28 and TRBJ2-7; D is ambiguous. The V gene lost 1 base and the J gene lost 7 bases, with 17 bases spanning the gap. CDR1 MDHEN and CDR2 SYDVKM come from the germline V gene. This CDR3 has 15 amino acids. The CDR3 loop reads CASSLFSGHLREQYF. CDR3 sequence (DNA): TGTGCCAGCAGTTTATTTTCGGGCCACTTAAGGGAGCAGTACTTC. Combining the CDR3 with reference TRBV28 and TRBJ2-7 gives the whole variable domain DVKVTQSSRYLVKRTGEKVFLECVQDMDHENMFWYRQDPGLGLRLIYFSYDVKMKEKGDIPEGYSVSREKKERFSLILESASTNQTSMYLCASSLFSGHLREQYFGPGTRLTVT.

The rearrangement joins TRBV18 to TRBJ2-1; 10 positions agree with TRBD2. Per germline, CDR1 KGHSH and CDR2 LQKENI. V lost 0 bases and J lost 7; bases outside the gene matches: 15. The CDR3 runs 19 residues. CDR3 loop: CASSPPASGRQALKNEQFF. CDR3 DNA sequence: TGTGCCAGCTCACCACCGGCTAGCGGGAGACAAGCCCTTAAGAATGAGCAGTTCTTC.

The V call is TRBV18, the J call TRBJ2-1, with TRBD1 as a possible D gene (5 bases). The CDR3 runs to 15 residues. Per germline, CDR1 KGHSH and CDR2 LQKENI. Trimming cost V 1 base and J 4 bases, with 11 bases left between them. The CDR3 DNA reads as TGTGCCAGCTCACCACTCGCCAGGGAATACAATGAGCAGTTCTTC. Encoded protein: CASSPLAREYNEQFF.

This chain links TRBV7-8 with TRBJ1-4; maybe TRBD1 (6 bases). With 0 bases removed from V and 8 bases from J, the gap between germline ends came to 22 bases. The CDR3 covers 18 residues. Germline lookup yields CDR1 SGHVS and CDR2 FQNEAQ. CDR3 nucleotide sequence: TGTGCCAGCAGCTTAGCGCGGGACATACGGGGGATGAAGGAAAAACTGTTTTTT. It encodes CASSLARDIRGMKEKLFF.

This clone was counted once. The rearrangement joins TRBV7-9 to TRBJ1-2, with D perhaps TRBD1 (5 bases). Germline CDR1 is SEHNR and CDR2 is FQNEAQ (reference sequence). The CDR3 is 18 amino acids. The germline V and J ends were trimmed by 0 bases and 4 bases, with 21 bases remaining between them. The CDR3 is CASSLAVGPDRVGYGYTF. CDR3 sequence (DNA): TGTGCCAGCAGCTTAGCCGTGGGACCCGACCGGGTGGGCTATGGCTACACCTTC. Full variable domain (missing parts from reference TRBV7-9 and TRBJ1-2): DTGVSQNPRHKITKRGQNVTFRCDPISEHNRLYWYRQTLGQGPEFLTYFQNEAQLEKSRLLSDRFSAERPKGSFSTLEIQRTEQGDSAMYLCASSLAVGPDRVGYGYTFGSGTRLTVV.

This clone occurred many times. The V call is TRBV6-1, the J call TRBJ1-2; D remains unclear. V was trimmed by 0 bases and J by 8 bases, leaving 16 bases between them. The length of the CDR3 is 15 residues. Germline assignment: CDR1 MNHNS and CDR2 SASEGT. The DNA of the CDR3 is TGTGCCAGCAGTGAAGCGAGCGGTCAACGCCGGGGCTACACCTTC. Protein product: CASSEASGQRRGYTF.

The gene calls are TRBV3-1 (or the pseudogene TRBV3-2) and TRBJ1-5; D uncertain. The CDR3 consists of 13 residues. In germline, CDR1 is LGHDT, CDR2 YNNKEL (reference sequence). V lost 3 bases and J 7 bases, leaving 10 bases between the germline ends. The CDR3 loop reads CASSQGLEQPQHF. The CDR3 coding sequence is TGTGCCAGCAGCCAGGGGTTGGAGCAGCCCCAGCATTTT.

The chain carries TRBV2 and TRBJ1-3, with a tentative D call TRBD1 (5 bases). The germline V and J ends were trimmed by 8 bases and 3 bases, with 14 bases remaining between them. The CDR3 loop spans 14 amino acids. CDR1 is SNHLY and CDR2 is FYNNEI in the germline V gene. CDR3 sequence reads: CASRGSPNGNTIYF. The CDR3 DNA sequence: TGTGCCAGCCGGGGCAGCCCGAATGGAAACACCATATATTTT.

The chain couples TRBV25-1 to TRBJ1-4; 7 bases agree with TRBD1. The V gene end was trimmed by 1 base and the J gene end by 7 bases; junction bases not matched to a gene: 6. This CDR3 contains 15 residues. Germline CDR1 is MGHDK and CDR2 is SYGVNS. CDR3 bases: TGTGCCAGCAGTGAATCAGGGGGAGTGAGTGAAAAACTGTTTTTT. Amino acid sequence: CASSESGGVSEKLFF.

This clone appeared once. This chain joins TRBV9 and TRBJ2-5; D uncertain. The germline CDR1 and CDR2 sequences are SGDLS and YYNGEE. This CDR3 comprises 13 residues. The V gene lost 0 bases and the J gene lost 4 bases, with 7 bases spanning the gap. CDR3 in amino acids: CASSVGVGETQYF. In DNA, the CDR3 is TGTGCCAGCAGCGTAGGGGTGGGAGAGACCCAGTACTTC.

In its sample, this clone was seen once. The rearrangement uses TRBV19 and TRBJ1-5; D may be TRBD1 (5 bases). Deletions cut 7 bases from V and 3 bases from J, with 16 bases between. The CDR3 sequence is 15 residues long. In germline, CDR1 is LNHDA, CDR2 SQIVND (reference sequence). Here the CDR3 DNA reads TGTGCCAGTACTGGGTGGGACGGATACAATCAGCCCCAGCATTTT. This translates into CASTGWDGYNQPQHF.

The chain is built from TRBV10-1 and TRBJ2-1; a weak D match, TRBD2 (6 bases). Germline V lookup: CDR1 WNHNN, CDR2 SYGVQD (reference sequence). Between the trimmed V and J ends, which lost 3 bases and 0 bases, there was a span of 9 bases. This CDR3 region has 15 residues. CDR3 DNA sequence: TGCGCCAGCAGTGATCGTAGCGGCTCCTACAATGAGCAGTTCTTC. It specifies CASSDRSGSYNEQFF.

The CDR3 spells CASSQGLSGELFF. For the CDR3, the DNA is TGCGCCAGCAGCCAAGGTCTGAGCGGGGAGCTGTTTTTT. The gene calls are TRBV4-1 and TRBJ2-2; no reliable D call. The CDR3 length is 13 residues. Trimming left V 1 base short and J 7 bases short, with 7 bases between. Per germline, CDR1 MGHRA and CDR2 YSYEKL.

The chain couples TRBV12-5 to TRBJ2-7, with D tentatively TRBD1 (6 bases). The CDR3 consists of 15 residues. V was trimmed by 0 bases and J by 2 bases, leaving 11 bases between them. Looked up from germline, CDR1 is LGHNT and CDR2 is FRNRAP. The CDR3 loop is CASGLVTGTPYEQYF. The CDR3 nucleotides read TGTGCTAGTGGTTTGGTAACAGGGACCCCCTACGAGCAGTACTTC.

The CDR3 DNA reads as TGTGCCAGCAGTGTGGGACTAGGCTACGAGCAGTACTTC. This translates into CASSVGLGYEQYF. V and J are TRBV6-4 and TRBJ2-7; TRBD2 matches at 8 bases. Losses at the gene ends were 4 bases for V and 3 bases for J; bases not matched to a gene: 2. The germline gives CDR1 MRHNA, CDR2 SNTAGT. This CDR3 has 13 residues.

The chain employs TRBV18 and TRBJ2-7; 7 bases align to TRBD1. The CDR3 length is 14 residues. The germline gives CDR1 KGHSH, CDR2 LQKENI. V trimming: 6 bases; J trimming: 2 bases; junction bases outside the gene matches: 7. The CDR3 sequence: CASSPGQLTYEQYF. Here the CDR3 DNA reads TGTGCCAGCTCTCCGGGACAGCTAACCTACGAGCAGTACTTC.

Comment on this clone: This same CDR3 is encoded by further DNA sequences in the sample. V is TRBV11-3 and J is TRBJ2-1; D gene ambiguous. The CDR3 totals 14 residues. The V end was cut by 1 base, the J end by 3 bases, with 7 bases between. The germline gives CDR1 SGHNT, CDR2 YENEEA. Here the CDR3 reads CASSLGQDYNEQFF. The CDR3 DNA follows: TGTGCCAGCAGCTTAGGACAAGACTACAATGAGCAGTTCTTC.

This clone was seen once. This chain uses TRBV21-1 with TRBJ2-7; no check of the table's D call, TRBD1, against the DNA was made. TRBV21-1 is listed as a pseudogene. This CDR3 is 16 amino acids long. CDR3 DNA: TGTGCCAGCAGCAGAGGAGCCACGACAGACTCCTACGAGCAGTACTTC. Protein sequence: CASSRGATTDSYEQYF.

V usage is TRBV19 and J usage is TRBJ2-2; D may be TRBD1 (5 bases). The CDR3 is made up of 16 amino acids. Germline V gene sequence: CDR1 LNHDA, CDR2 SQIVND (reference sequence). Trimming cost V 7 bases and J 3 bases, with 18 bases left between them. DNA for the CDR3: TGTGCCAGTATTTCGGTACGGCAGGGATACACCGGGGAGCTGTTTTTT. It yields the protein CASISVRQGYTGELFF.

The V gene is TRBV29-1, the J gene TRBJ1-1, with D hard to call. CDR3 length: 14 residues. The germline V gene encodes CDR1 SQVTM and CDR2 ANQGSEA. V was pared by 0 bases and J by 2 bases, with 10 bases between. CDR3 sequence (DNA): TGCAGCGTTGAAGATCTCGCTGGTAACACTGAAGCTTTCTTT. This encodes CSVEDLAGNTEAFF.

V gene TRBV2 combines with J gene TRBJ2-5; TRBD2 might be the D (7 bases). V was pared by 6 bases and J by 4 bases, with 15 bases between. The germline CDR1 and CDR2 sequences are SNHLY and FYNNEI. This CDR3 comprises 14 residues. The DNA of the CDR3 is TGTGCCAGCAGCGACCAAGGGGGGGGAGAGACCCAGTACTTC. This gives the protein CASSDQGGGETQYF. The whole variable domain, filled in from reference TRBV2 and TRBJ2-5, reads EPEVTQTPSHQVTQMGQEVILRCVPISNHLYFYWYRQILGQKVEFLVSFYNNEISEKSEIFDDQFSVERPDGSNFTLKIRSTKLEDSAMYFCASSDQGGGETQYFGPGTRLLVL.

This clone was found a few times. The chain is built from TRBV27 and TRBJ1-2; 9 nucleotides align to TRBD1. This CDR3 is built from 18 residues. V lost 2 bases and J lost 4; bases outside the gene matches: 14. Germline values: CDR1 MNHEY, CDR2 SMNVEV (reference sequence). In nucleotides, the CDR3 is TGTGCCAGCAGTTTAAAGGGACAGGGTACCCTTTTGGTCTATGGCTACACCTTC. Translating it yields CASSLKGQGTLLVYGYTF.

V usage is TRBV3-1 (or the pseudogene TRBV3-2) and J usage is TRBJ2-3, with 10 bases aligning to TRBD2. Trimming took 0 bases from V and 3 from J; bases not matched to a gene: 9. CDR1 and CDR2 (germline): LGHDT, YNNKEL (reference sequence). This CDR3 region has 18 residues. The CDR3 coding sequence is TGTGCCAGCAGCCAAGATGGGGCCGGGACTAGCGCAACAGATACGCAGTATTTT. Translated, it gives CASSQDGAGTSATDTQYF.

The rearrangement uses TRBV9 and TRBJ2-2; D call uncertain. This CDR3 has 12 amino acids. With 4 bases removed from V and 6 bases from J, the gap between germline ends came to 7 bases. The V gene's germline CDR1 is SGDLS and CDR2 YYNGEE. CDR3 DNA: TGTGCCAGCAGCCCTTTACCCGGGGAGCTGTTTTTT. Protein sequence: CASSPLPGELFF.